The clone carrying this T cell receptor beta chain was counted at least ten times. What it recognizes is unknown. The data were obtained in a study of T-cell reconstitution after alpha-beta-depleted transplantation in children. General observations from the study: Expanded graft clones numbering several hundred reportedly gave rise to alpha-beta T cells about two months after transplant. Surviving thymic progenitors and recipient T cells were the source of high TCRbeta diversity at day 60 in some patients. Counts and diversity of T cells one year after transplant came mostly from newly produced T cells.

The CDR3 has 15 residues. V trimming: 6 bases; J trimming: 2 bases; junction bases outside the gene matches: 10. In germline, CDR1 is MGHDK, CDR2 SYGVNS. This sample's TCRbeta library carried unique molecular identifier barcodes. TCRdb ran MiXCR on the PCR reads and lists one entry per CDR3 protein. The sample has around 270,000 distinct CDR3 sequences, roughly a tenth seen once. The sequence was collected from a boy under three years old with acute myeloid leukemia, due to receive a stem cell transplant. The chain carries TRBV25-1 and TRBJ2-7; 7 nucleotides line up with TRBD2. The sample was PBMCs, taken before TCRalphabeta/CD19-depleted stem cell transplant. The CDR3 protein is CASSRPGLLTYEQYF. DNA for the CDR3: TGTGCCAGCAGCCGACCGGGACTACTTACCTACGAGCAGTACTTC.